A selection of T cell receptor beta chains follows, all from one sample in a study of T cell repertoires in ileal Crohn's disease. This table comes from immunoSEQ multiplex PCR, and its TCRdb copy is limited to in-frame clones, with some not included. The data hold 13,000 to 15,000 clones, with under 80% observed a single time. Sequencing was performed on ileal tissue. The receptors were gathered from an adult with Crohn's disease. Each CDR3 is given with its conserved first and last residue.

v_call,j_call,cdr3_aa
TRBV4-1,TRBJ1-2,CASSQGPDREGYTF
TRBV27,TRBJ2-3,CASSFQMTSGNTDTQYF
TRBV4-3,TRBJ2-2,CASSQGGIIGELFF
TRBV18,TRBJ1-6,CASSPQGNNNSPLHF
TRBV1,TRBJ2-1,CTSRQGGAGNEQFF
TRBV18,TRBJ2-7,CASSSGQAFGEQYF
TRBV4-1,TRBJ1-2,CASSQNPGTNYGYTF
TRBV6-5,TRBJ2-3,CASGQRESTDTQYF
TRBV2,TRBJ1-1,CASSEGTGGRGTEAFF
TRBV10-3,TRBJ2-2,CAISERLAGATGELFF
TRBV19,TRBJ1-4,CATTGRGEKLFF
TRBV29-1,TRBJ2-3,CSVNPPSSGVPDTQYF
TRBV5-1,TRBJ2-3,CASSQTGDRGDTQYF
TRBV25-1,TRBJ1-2,CASSELGTANYGYTF
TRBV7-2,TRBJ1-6,CASRLYPGGGNSPLHF
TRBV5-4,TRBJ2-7,CASRPGLAGNSYEQYF
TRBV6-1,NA,CASRTTTGASYEQYF
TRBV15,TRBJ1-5,CATSSRDSSNQPQHF
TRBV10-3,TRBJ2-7,CAIRQGATFEQYF
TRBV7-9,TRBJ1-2,CASSSRTGAYGYTF
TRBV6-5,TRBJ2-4,CASRPGLVAKNIQYF
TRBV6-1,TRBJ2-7,CASTDRRDYEQYF
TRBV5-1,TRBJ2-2,CASSKAAGGNTGELFF
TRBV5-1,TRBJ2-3,CASSLDPQLTDTQYF
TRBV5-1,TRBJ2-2,CASKGTLNTGELFF
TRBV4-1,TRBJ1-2,CASSQGSGQGYGYTF
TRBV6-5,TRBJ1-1,CASSSGGISTEAFF
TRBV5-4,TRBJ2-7,CASSLRREGSYEQYF
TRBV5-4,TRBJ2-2,CASSLGPGLAGLPHTGELFF
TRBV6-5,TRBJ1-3,CASSRQGSAGNTIYF
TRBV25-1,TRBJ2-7,CASSPSDRGSYEQYF
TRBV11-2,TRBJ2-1,CASSLAWRATNEQFF
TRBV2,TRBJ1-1,CASRGQGFNTEAFF
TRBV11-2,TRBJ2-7,CASSFQAGLDEQYF
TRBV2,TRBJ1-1,CASSRGIEAFF
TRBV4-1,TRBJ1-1,CASSQGGVQAFF
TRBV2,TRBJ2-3,CAGRSRGGADTQYF
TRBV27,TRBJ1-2,CASRNSGALYGYTF
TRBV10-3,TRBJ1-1,CAISPTGSTEAFF
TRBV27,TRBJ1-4,CASTRAGDEKLFF
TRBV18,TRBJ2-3,CASSPSGVMADTQYF
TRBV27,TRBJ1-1,CASSFQAFNTEAFF
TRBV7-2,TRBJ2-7,CASSLTVAGAYEQYF